This T cell receptor beta chain was captured in a study of monozygotic twins with inflammatory bowel disease. Of note for this clonotype: Its antigen is unidentified.

Study-wide findings and caveats: Differing immunosuppressive treatments may have added variability to patient repertoires. Concordant and discordant twins showed no difference in repertoire similarity, possibly from limited power. Compared with healthy co-twins, IBD patients showed reduced TCRbeta repertoire diversity by inverse Simpson.

During cDNA synthesis, UMIs that each contained a 6-nucleotide sample barcode were added by means of template switching. TCRdb reprocessed the 5' RACE reads and keeps a single row for each CDR3 protein, giving no DNA. This repertoire comprises approximately 400,000 distinct CDR3 sequences; its ten largest clones make up about 2.5%. Specimen: blood. The clonotype originates from a human donor with ulcerative colitis or Crohn's disease, or a healthy co-twin of an affected twin (not recorded which).

This chain's CDR3 is CSAGLQGYQETQYF. The chain recombines TRBV20-1 with TRBJ2-5; TCRdb outputs TRBD1, but without DNA this stays unchecked. In germline, CDR1 is DFQATT, CDR2 SNEGSKA (reference sequence). The CDR3 is 14 amino acids.